These 31 T cell receptor beta chains came from one sample sequenced in a study of blood T cell repertoires in COVID-19. Method: immunoSEQ multiplex PCR; TCRdb's copy keeps in-frame clones and lacks some. Of 310,000 or so clones in the sample, 80% to 90% were seen once. Sequenced material: peripheral blood. These receptors all come from a man between 18 and 35 years old who had recovered from COVID-19.

V is TRBV7-6 and J is TRBJ1-1, with D perhaps TRBD1 (5 bases). CDR1 SGHVS and CDR2 FNYEAQ come from the germline V gene. Trimming took 4 bases from V and 7 from J, leaving 19 bases between them. There are 15 residues in the CDR3. CDR3 amino acids: CASSSRWGAPGEAFF. The CDR3 coding sequence is TGTGCCAGCAGCTCCCGCTGGGGCGCCCCCGGTGAAGCTTTCTTT. Variable domain in full (rest from reference TRBV7-6 and TRBJ1-1): GAGVSQSPRYKVTKRGQDVALRCDPISGHVSLYWYRQALGQGPEFLTYFNYEAQQDKSGLPNDRFSAERPEGSISTLTIQRTEQRDSAMYRCASSSRWGAPGEAFFGQGTRLTVV.

The rearrangement links TRBV3-1 (or the pseudogene TRBV3-2) to TRBJ2-3; 14 bases map to TRBD2. The V and J ends lost 4 bases and 6 bases, in that order; junction bases with no gene match: 6. The CDR3 extends over 16 amino acids. Germline V gene lookup returns CDR1 LGHDT and CDR2 YNNKEL (reference sequence). The CDR3 spells CASSPTSGRALDTQYF. The CDR3 DNA reads TGTGCCAGCAGCCCGACTAGCGGGAGGGCCCTGGATACGCAGTATTTT.

The chain has TRBV6-6 and TRBJ1-2; D is unresolved. CDR1 is MNHNY and CDR2 is SVGAGI in the germline V gene (reference sequence). CDR3 length: 12 amino acids. V gave up 4 bases and J gave up 5 bases, with 8 bases separating them. CDR3: CASSSRSYGYTF. Written as DNA, the CDR3 is TGTGCCAGCAGTTCCCGTAGTTATGGCTACACCTTC.

This rearrangement joins TRBV5-6 to TRBJ2-7; TRBD1 matches 7 bases. The CDR3 is 14 amino acids. V dropped 5 bases and J dropped 2; count of bases not matched to a gene: 7. CDR1 is SGHDT, CDR2 YYEEEE, per germline. CDR3 sequence reads: CASRIIGQAYEQYF. In nucleotides, the CDR3 is TGTGCCAGCAGGATCATAGGACAGGCCTACGAGCAGTACTTC.

This clone came up a few times. The J gene is TRBJ1-2, the V gene TRBV18; D uncertain. Per the germline V gene, CDR1 is KGHSH and CDR2 is LQKENI. CDR3 size: 13 residues. Trimming took 1 base from V and 6 from J, leaving 9 bases between them. CDR3 sequence: CASSPLKGDGYTF. DNA of the CDR3: TGTGCCAGCTCACCACTTAAAGGAGATGGCTACACCTTC. Drawing the rest from reference TRBV18 and TRBJ1-2, the complete variable domain is NAGVMQNPRHLVRRRGQEARLRCSPMKGHSHVYWYRQLPEEGLKFMVYLQKENIIDESGMPKERFSAEFPKEGPSILRIQQVVRGDSAAYFCASSPLKGDGYTFGSGTRLTVV.

This chain's CDR3 is CASSTAWLETQYF. In DNA, the CDR3 is TGTGCCAGCAGTACCGCGTGGTTAGAGACCCAGTACTTC. The J gene is TRBJ2-5, the V gene TRBV6-5; D is unresolved. The CDR3 is 13 residues long. The V end lost 5 bases, the J end lost 4 bases, and 11 bases lay between the germline ends. Germline V lookup: CDR1 MNHEY, CDR2 SVGAGI.

V is TRBV13 and J is TRBJ2-1, with D perhaps TRBD2 (6 bases). The V and J ends lost 1 base and 7 bases respectively, with 11 bases between them. CDR1 is PRHDT, CDR2 FYEKMQ, per germline (reference sequence). The CDR3 totals 14 residues. The CDR3 spells CASSLAGVPNEQFF. In DNA form, the CDR3 reads TGTGCCAGCAGCTTAGCGGGAGTACCGAATGAGCAGTTCTTC.

The genes are TRBV27 and TRBJ2-1; D not certain. Trimming pared 6 bases from V and 4 bases from J, leaving 7 bases between. CDR3 length equals 12 residues. Germline V CDR1 and CDR2: MNHEY, SMNVEV (reference sequence). Here the CDR3 reads CASRTHYNEQFF. CDR3 nucleotides: TGTGCCAGCAGAACTCATTACAATGAGCAGTTCTTC.

The chain uses TRBV5-1 and TRBJ2-7, with 8 bases identical to TRBD1. V gave up 4 bases and J gave up 9 bases; unmatched junction bases: 12. CDR1 and CDR2 from the germline V gene are SGHRS and YFSETQ. CDR3 length: 14 amino acids. Here the CDR3 DNA reads TGCGCCAGCAGCCAGGGGACAGGTGGAAGGTGGCAGTACTTC. It codes for CASSQGTGGRWQYF.

V and J are TRBV4-2 and TRBJ2-2; no definite D call. The CDR3 is made up of 14 amino acids. V lost 1 base and J lost 6, with 9 bases in between. Germline CDR1 is LGHNA and CDR2 is YNFKEQ. The CDR3 loop reads CASSQAGSSGELFF. The CDR3 DNA reads as TGTGCCAGCAGCCAAGCCGGGTCCTCCGGGGAGCTGTTTTTT.

The chain couples TRBV19 to TRBJ1-2, with D possibly matching TRBD1 (5 bases). This CDR3 spans 15 amino acids. The germline V gene has CDR1 LNHDA and CDR2 SQIVND (reference sequence). The V end was cut by 2 bases, the J end by 4 bases, with 14 bases between. CDR3 protein: CASSISAGPGYGYTF. The CDR3 region has the DNA TGTGCCAGTAGTATATCTGCAGGGCCGGGCTATGGCTACACCTTC.

This chain connects TRBV7-3 to TRBJ2-6; 10 bases line up with TRBD1. This CDR3 is built from 19 residues. V dropped 3 bases and J dropped 0; count of bases not matched to a gene: 8. The germline CDR1 and CDR2 sequences are SGHTA and FQGTGA. The CDR3 DNA reads TGTGCCAGCAGCTTGGACGGGACAGGGGTTCTCTCTGGGGCCAACGTCCTGACTTTC. Translating gives CASSLDGTGVLSGANVLTF.

This chain connects TRBV10-1 to TRBJ2-1; D might be TRBD2 (6 bases). Germline loops: CDR1 WNHNN, CDR2 SYGVQD (reference sequence). V lost 4 bases and J 6 bases, leaving 22 bases between the germline ends. This CDR3 spans 17 amino acids. The CDR3 DNA reads as TGCGCCAGCAGTGCCTCCCTGACTAGAAGTTCCAGCAATGAGCAGTTCTTC. Its protein is CASSASLTRSSSNEQFF.

V and J are TRBV2 and TRBJ2-3, with TRBD2 matching 11 bases. V dropped 6 bases and J dropped 3; count of bases not matched to a gene: 5. The CDR3 is 15 residues long. Germline V lookup: CDR1 SNHLY, CDR2 FYNNEI. Here the CDR3 reads CASRVGTSGTDTQYF. In DNA, the CDR3 is TGTGCCAGCAGAGTAGGGACTAGCGGAACAGATACGCAGTATTTT.

The chain couples TRBV7-9 to TRBJ1-1; D call uncertain. The V and J ends lost 1 base and 4 bases respectively, with 10 bases between them. This CDR3 comprises 14 residues. The germline CDR1 and CDR2 sequences are SEHNR and FQNEAQ (reference sequence). CDR3 in amino acids: CASSLEVEGTEAFF. CDR3 nucleotide sequence: TGTGCCAGCAGCTTAGAGGTAGAGGGCACTGAAGCTTTCTTT.

This chain connects TRBV5-5 to TRBJ2-7, with TRBD1 matching 10 bases. CDR1 SGHKS and CDR2 YYEKEE come from the germline V gene (reference sequence). This CDR3 is built from 16 residues. V lost 4 bases and J lost 6; bases outside the gene matches: 13. The CDR3: CASSTRPGTGDREQYF. The CDR3 DNA follows: TGTGCCAGCAGCACCCGCCCCGGGACAGGGGACCGCGAGCAGTACTTC. Full variable domain (outside the CDR3, taken from reference TRBV5-5 and TRBJ2-7): DAGVTQSPTHLIKTRGQQVTLRCSPISGHKSVSWYQQVLGQGPQFIFQYYEKEERGRGNFPDRFSARQFPNYSSELNVNALLLGDSALYLCASSTRPGTGDREQYFGPGTRLTVT.

The chain links TRBV27 to TRBJ2-7; 8 bases fit TRBD2. The germline CDR1 and CDR2 sequences are MNHEY and SMNVEV (reference sequence). The CDR3 spans 15 residues. Trimming cost V 8 bases and J 2 bases; bases outside gene matches: 11. For the CDR3, the DNA is TGTGCCAGCTCCGTAGGAGCGGGAGAGACCTACGAGCAGTACTTC. It specifies CASSVGAGETYEQYF.

The rearrangement links TRBV23-1 to TRBJ2-1; 9 bases are a match to TRBD1. TRBV23-1 is an ORF; its function is uncertain. The V and J ends lost 4 bases and 2 bases, in that order; junction bases with no gene match: 3. The CDR3 spans 15 residues. The CDR3 loop reads CASSPWDRAYNEQFF. CDR3 in DNA: TGCGCCAGCAGTCCGTGGGACAGGGCCTACAATGAGCAGTTCTTC.

The chain combines TRBV7-9 with TRBJ1-2; 7 nucleotides align to TRBD1. Germline CDR1 reads SEHNR; CDR2 reads FQNEAQ (reference sequence). The CDR3 contains 15 residues. The trim removed 4 bases at V and 5 bases at J, leaving 10 bases unmatched. CDR3 bases: TGTGCCAGCAGCTCCCCTCGACAGGGACCTTATGGCTACACCTTC. Translation gives CASSSPRQGPYGYTF.

The chain recombines TRBV6-4 with TRBJ1-1; 7 bases are shared with TRBD1. Looked up from germline, CDR1 is MRHNA and CDR2 is SNTAGT. This CDR3 region has 14 residues. V dropped 4 bases and J dropped 6; count of bases not matched to a gene: 8. The CDR3 is CASSARQGGAEAFF. In nucleotides, the CDR3 is TGTGCCAGCAGTGCTCGGCAGGGGGGCGCTGAAGCTTTCTTT.

This rearrangement joins TRBV13 to TRBJ2-7; 7 bases align to TRBD1. CDR1 PRHDT and CDR2 FYEKMQ come from the germline V gene (reference sequence). With V trimmed by 1 base and J by 2 bases, 5 bases remained unmatched. The CDR3 loop spans 15 amino acids. CDR3 in amino acids: CASSLEGAGTYEQYF. The CDR3 DNA follows: TGTGCCAGCAGCTTAGAGGGGGCAGGGACCTACGAGCAGTACTTC.

A word on this clone: Other DNA sequences in the sample encode the same CDR3. The chain combines TRBV12-3 or TRBV12-4 with TRBJ1-1; D might be TRBD1 (5 bases). V shed 6 bases and J shed 4 bases, with 12 bases lying between them. This CDR3 region has 13 residues. The CDR3 nucleotides read TGTGCCAGCAGCCCCCCGGGGGGCACTGAAGCTTTCTTT. It translates to CASSPPGGTEAFF.

CDR3 nucleotides: TGTGCCAGCAGCAAAGCAGCTATTGGACAGGGCACCTACGAGCAGTACTTC. Amino acid sequence: CASSKAAIGQGTYEQYF. The genes are TRBV21-1 and TRBJ2-7; TRBD1 is taken as the D call from the table, unchecked against the DNA. TRBV21-1 is listed as a pseudogene. The CDR3 is 17 residues long.

The rearrangement uses TRBV9 and TRBJ1-1; maybe TRBD1 (5 bases). Trimming stripped 0 bases from V and 7 bases from J, with 22 bases between. This CDR3 is 17 amino acids long. Germline values: CDR1 SGDLS, CDR2 YYNGEE. CDR3 in amino acids: CASSVDPSGGGPYEAFF. The CDR3 DNA reads as TGTGCCAGCAGCGTAGACCCGTCCGGCGGGGGACCGTATGAAGCTTTCTTT.

The J gene is TRBJ2-6, the V gene TRBV6-5; TRBD2 aligns across 7 bases. Trimming took 10 bases from V and 2 from J; bases not matched to a gene: 8. Germline-derived CDR1 and CDR2 are MNHEY and SVGAGI. This CDR3 is built from 15 residues. The CDR3 sequence is CATTRAGPGANVLTF. The CDR3, as DNA: TGTGCCACCACAAGAGCGGGACCTGGGGCCAACGTCCTGACTTTC.

Only one count was recorded for this clone. V is TRBV6-5 and J is TRBJ1-1; 11 positions match TRBD1. The CDR3 has 14 amino acids. Looked up from germline, CDR1 is MNHEY and CDR2 is SVGAGI. The V segment lost 6 bases and the J segment 5 bases; nucleotides outside the gene matches: 5. In DNA form, the CDR3 reads TGTGCCAGCAGAGGACAGGGGGCGAATACTGAAGCTTTCTTT. This gives the protein CASRGQGANTEAFF.

The V gene is TRBV11-2, the J gene TRBJ2-7; tentatively, D is TRBD1 (6 bases). The CDR3 is 15 amino acids. V was clipped by 8 bases and J by 7 bases, with 24 bases between them. Germline CDR1 reads SGHAT; CDR2 reads FQNNGV. The DNA of the CDR3 is TGTGCCAGCGGAAAATCCCACCAGGGAAGGGGGGAGCAGTACTTC. Protein product: CASGKSHQGRGEQYF.

J is TRBJ1-5 and V is TRBV6-5; D is possibly TRBD1 (5 bases). Germline CDR1 MNHEY, CDR2 SVGAGI. The CDR3 length is 15 residues. The V gene lost 6 bases and the J gene lost 0 bases, with 12 bases spanning the gap. CDR3 residues: CASSSDRNSNQPQHF. The CDR3, as DNA: TGTGCCAGCAGCTCCGACAGAAATAGCAATCAGCCCCAGCATTTT.

This clone came up a few times. This chain uses TRBV29-1 with TRBJ1-2; tentative D call: TRBD1 (6 bases). This CDR3 is 13 amino acids long. Trimming removed 1 base at V and 8 bases at J, with 14 bases between. CDR1 is SQVTM, CDR2 ANQGSEA, per germline. CDR3: CSVEGLRGEGYTF. CDR3 in DNA: TGCAGCGTTGAAGGTCTCAGGGGAGAGGGCTACACCTTC.

The chain recombines TRBV4-1 with TRBJ1-1; 11 nucleotides line up with TRBD1. The CDR3 sequence is 13 residues long. V gave up 6 bases and J gave up 9 bases; unmatched junction bases: 6. The V gene's germline CDR1 is MGHRA and CDR2 YSYEKL. CDR3 protein: CASSGQGARKAFF. Here the CDR3 DNA reads TGCGCCAGCAGTGGACAGGGGGCGAGAAAAGCTTTCTTT.

The chain carries TRBV6-5 and TRBJ1-1; no firm D call. There are 14 residues in the CDR3. Germline V gene lookup returns CDR1 MNHEY and CDR2 SVGAGI. The V end was cut by 7 bases, the J end by 1 base, with 13 bases between. The CDR3 region has the DNA TGTGCCAGCACCCTTCATTACAGGAACACTGAAGCTTTCTTT. Protein: CASTLHYRNTEAFF.